This TCR beta chain was profiled in a study of T cells in Graves' hyperthyroidism and ophthalmopathy (dated by TCRdb to between 2019 and 2020). With regard to the full study: Peripheral blood was sampled at the time of initial diagnosis, prior to any treatment. To identify TCR V-J signatures that set the groups apart, the researchers used a discovery cohort of 100 or so patients, made up of under 45 with Graves' ophthalmopathy and about 60 with stable Graves' hyperthyroidism. Prospective prediction of ophthalmopathy was tested in an independent validation cohort consisting of 18 hyperthyroidism patients and around 17 patients who later progressed to ophthalmopathy. For training and testing, the approximately 92 patients in the discovery cohort were randomly divided in a 7:3 ratio. In over five Graves' hyperthyroidism patients, the study also compared T-cell repertoires from thyroid tissue with T-cell repertoires from blood. After sampling, hyperthyroidism patients received methimazole starting at 30 mg daily, and ophthalmopathy patients received high-dose intravenous methylprednisolone. TCR Vbeta CDR3 sequencing of 135 peripheral blood samples (roughly 41 ophthalmopathy, 75 hyperthyroidism and roughly 17 progressor patients) is reported in the paper. The full study reports these points: Most expanded thyroid clonotypes (frequency above 0.001) were also found in blood, which suggests that blood repertoires may mirror thyroid immune responses. During validation, the model predicted progression to ophthalmopathy a median of around 7 months ahead of onset, with roughly 65% sensitivity and almost 75% specificity. A 13 V-J signature model separated ophthalmopathy from stable hyperthyroidism, with just over 85% sensitivity and about 81% specificity in cross-validation and 80%/75% in testing. Sample size was not statistically predetermined, and blinding of investigators to group allocation was not performed.

The hyperthyroidism patients were between 18 and 65 years old and newly diagnosed, with a disease duration of less than 2 months. Exclusion was applied to patients with uncontrolled infections, other autoimmune diseases, pregnancy or lactation. Clinical symptoms, serum thyroxine and TRAb, thyroid ultrasound, and orbital computed tomography formed the basis for the diagnoses. For progressor patients, blood was drawn at the first diagnosis of hyperthyroidism, before any ophthalmopathy symptoms had appeared. Ficoll-Paque density gradient centrifugation was used to isolate PBMCs from around 10 ml of fresh peripheral blood. Progressor patients were defined as those initially diagnosed with Graves' hyperthyroidism in whom ophthalmopathy developed during follow-up. Trizol reagent was used to extract total RNA, and RNA quality was then checked on an Agilent 2100 Bioanalyzer. This clonotype appeared a few times. Its antigen is currently not known. One base away there is no much larger clone; base qualities are not given.

Amplification of TCR beta CDR3 regions was carried out from RNA transcripts. The TCR CDR3 was subjected to a first round of RT-PCR using the HTBI primer set and the Qiagen OneStep RT-PCR kit. The libraries were constructed in a second round of multiplex PCR and then size-selected and purified. Libraries were sequenced paired-end with 100 bp reads on an Illumina HiSeq2000. As for the authors' bioinformatics: SOAPnuke was used to process the raw data, removing reads that contained adapters or uncalled bases, had a mean Phred below 15, or lacked an exact match to the constant primer or identifier. High-quality paired reads were merged using COPE v1.2.5, and each unique nucleotide sequence was defined as a clonotype. Clonotypes were aligned to IMGT TRBV, TRBD and TRBJ reference segments using MiTCR v1.1. The analysis was restricted to V-J combinations with a frequency above 0.0001, which together covered 99.2% of the repertoires. The TCS score was defined as F50 (clonal expansion) divided by E x V (chaos), with BLOSUM62-based TCRdist calculated between CDR3 peptides within each V-J. Welch's t-statistics and random forest reduced fewer than 550 V-J features to some 14, which were used in a naive Bayes classifier (R e1071). The public sequencing data were trimmed at Q25 with fastp and processed into clonotypes with MiXCR by TCRdb, which kept only in-frame beta chains. Rows merge per CDR3 protein into single entries with the most common DNA and genes. The V and J calls, along with clone size, are taken from TCRdb and not from the paper's own processing. The sample records hundreds of thousands of distinct CDR3 sequences, around 20% of which are singletons. The ten largest account for approximately 15% of the sample.

CDR1 MNHEY and CDR2 SMNVEV were looked up in the germline V gene (reference sequence). The CDR3, cysteine through phenylalanine, is 12 amino acids long. The retained sequence is limited to the CDR3, 36 bases, with the frame set at the first base. The germline V and J ends show losses of 8 bases and 4 bases respectively, and no gene match explains 4 bases of the junction. Recombination linked TRBV27 to TRBJ1-2, and 7 junction bases match TRBD1. This sequence originates from a woman aged 45-60 years with Graves' hyperthyroidism that later progressed to Graves' ophthalmopathy. Sequencing was carried out using blood. The base sequence is TGTGCCAGCGGGGGACAGCGCTATGGCTACACCTTC. This yields the protein CASGGQRYGYTF.